One sample yielded the 20 T cell receptor beta chains listed below, sequenced in a study of cytomegalovirus exposure and HLA in healthy donors. PCR employed 60 Vbeta and 13 Jbeta primers. Produced via immunoSEQ multiplex PCR; TCRdb's table is partial and in-frame only. Its table records about 210,000 clones. The source material was PBMCs. The origin of the receptors is a young woman in good health and CMV-seropositive.

V and J are TRBV2 and TRBJ2-3, with 13 bases that match TRBD2. Germline loops: CDR1 SNHLY, CDR2 FYNNEI. With V trimmed by 4 bases and J by 5 bases, 3 bases remained unmatched. The CDR3 spans 15 residues. This chain's CDR3 is CASSATSGRVDTQYF. The CDR3 DNA is TGTGCCAGCAGTGCAACTAGCGGGAGGGTAGATACGCAGTATTTT.

This sequence joins TRBV9 and TRBJ1-1; 10 nucleotides agree with TRBD1. Germline-derived CDR1 and CDR2 are SGDLS and YYNGEE. The trim removed 3 bases at V and 5 bases at J, leaving 4 bases unmatched. The CDR3 consists of 14 residues. As DNA, the CDR3 is TGTGCCAGCAGCGCCGGGACAGGGGTAACTGAAGCTTTCTTT. Translated, it gives CASSAGTGVTEAFF.

The rearrangement links TRBV7-7 to TRBJ2-7; 7 bases fit TRBD1. CDR3 length equals 18 residues. Germline V gene data show CDR1 as SSHAT and CDR2 as FNYEAQ (reference sequence). With V trimmed by 5 bases and J by 2 bases, 18 bases remained unmatched. The DNA of the CDR3 is TGTGCCAGCAGCCCAAGAACCAGGGGGTCCCATGGGGCCTACGAGCAGTACTTC. Protein: CASSPRTRGSHGAYEQYF. Filled out from reference TRBV7-7 and TRBJ2-7, the complete variable domain reads GAGVSQSPRYKVTKRGQDVTLRCDPISSHATLYWYQQALGQGPEFLTYFNYEAQPDKSGLPSDRFSAERPEGSISTLTIQRTEQRDSAMYRCASSPRTRGSHGAYEQYFGPGTRLTVT.

The chain couples TRBV4-3 to TRBJ2-7; 8 bases align to TRBD1. CDR3 length: 15 amino acids. With V trimmed by 1 base and J by 0 bases, 2 bases remained unmatched. Germline V lookup: CDR1 LGHNA, CDR2 YSLEER. The CDR3 DNA reads as TGCGCCAGCAGCCAAGGGACAGGGAGCTCCTACGAGCAGTACTTC. This encodes CASSQGTGSSYEQYF.

This rearrangement joins TRBV10-3 to TRBJ2-5; 9 nucleotides match TRBD1. J was trimmed by 11 bases and V by 6 bases; bases with no gene match: 22. The CDR3 has 17 amino acids. CDR1 ENHRY and CDR2 SYGVKD come from the germline V gene. The CDR3 spells CAISGPPPGQGLYEQYF. The CDR3 DNA reads TGTGCCATCAGCGGCCCCCCACCGGGACAGGGACTATATGAGCAGTACTTC.

The CDR3 DNA sequence: TGTGCCAGCAGTGATCGGGACAGGGTTTCCTACGAGCAGTACTTC. The encoded protein is CASSDRDRVSYEQYF. The chain employs TRBV6-1 and TRBJ2-7, with 9 nucleotides matching TRBD1. V lost 3 bases to trimming and J lost 1 base; unmatched junction nucleotides: 4. The V gene's germline CDR1 is MNHNS and CDR2 SASEGT. This CDR3 contains 15 residues.

The CDR3 region is CASSYQTISDTQYF. CDR3 DNA: TGTGCCAGCAGTTACCAGACAATTTCAGATACGCAGTATTTT. J is TRBJ2-3 and V is TRBV6-6; D ambiguous. From germline, CDR1 is MNHNY and CDR2 SVGAGI (reference sequence). The ends were cut back, 2 bases at V and 4 bases at J, with 10 bases in the middle. This CDR3 has 14 amino acids.

The chain combines TRBV5-1 with TRBJ2-1, with TRBD2 matching 9 bases. The CDR3 runs to 19 residues. The ends lost 5 bases at V and 3 bases at J; junction bases unmatched: 18. In germline, CDR1 is SGHRS, CDR2 YFSETQ. The CDR3 spells CASRFVGLAGKILYNEQFF. The CDR3 region has the DNA TGCGCCAGCAGATTTGTGGGGCTAGCGGGGAAGATACTCTACAATGAGCAGTTCTTC.

The chain combines TRBV14 with TRBJ2-2; tentatively, D is TRBD2 (5 bases). Looked up from germline, CDR1 is SGHDN and CDR2 is FVKESK. This CDR3 comprises 15 residues. V lost 1 base to trimming and J lost 6 bases, with 12 bases between them. CDR3 DNA sequence: TGTGCCAGCAGCCAAGTAGAACTAGTGTCCGGGGAGCTGTTTTTT. The encoded protein is CASSQVELVSGELFF.

In DNA form, the CDR3 reads TGCAGCGTTTATGGGACAGGGGGTTCCTACGAGCAGTACTTC. It translates to CSVYGTGGSYEQYF. The J gene is TRBJ2-7, the V gene TRBV29-1, with TRBD1 identical over 11 bases. The V segment lost 5 bases and the J segment 1 base; nucleotides outside the gene matches: 4. Germline lookup yields CDR1 SQVTM and CDR2 ANQGSEA. The CDR3 runs to 14 residues.

This chain joins TRBV19 and TRBJ2-3; TRBD2 aligns across 9 bases. The CDR3 runs to 14 residues. CDR1 is LNHDA and CDR2 is SQIVND in the germline V gene (reference sequence). Trimming removed 2 bases from V and 6 bases from J; junction bases left unmatched: 3. DNA of the CDR3: TGTGCCAGTAGTATACTAGCGGGAACCGATACGCAGTATTTT. Residues: CASSILAGTDTQYF.

The chain employs TRBV7-8 and TRBJ2-7; 10 bases agree with TRBD2. This CDR3 has 15 amino acids. V dropped 8 bases and J dropped 4; count of bases not matched to a gene: 11. Germline CDR1 reads SGHVS; CDR2 reads FQNEAQ. The CDR3 region is CASEQGGLATYEQYF. DNA of the CDR3: TGTGCCAGCGAGCAAGGGGGACTAGCGACATACGAGCAGTACTTC.

The rearrangement links TRBV9 to TRBJ2-7, with TRBD1 matching over 8 bases. Germline CDR1 is SGDLS and CDR2 is YYNGEE. The V and J ends lost 4 bases and 6 bases, in that order; junction bases with no gene match: 12. This CDR3 comprises 15 residues. CDR3 in amino acids: CASSSGQGWRGEQYF. DNA for the CDR3: TGTGCCAGCAGCAGTGGACAGGGTTGGCGTGGCGAGCAGTACTTC.

The chain employs TRBV6-5 and TRBJ2-7, with no clear D. The V end was cut by 0 bases, the J end by 3 bases, with 15 bases between. This CDR3 is 16 amino acids long. Germline loops: CDR1 MNHEY, CDR2 SVGAGI. CDR3 DNA sequence: TGTGCCAGCAGTTACTCGACATCCAGTTCTATCTACGAGCAGTACTTC. This sequence encodes CASSYSTSSSIYEQYF.

The chain combines TRBV6-5 with TRBJ1-5, with 8 bases matching TRBD1. CDR1 and CDR2 from the germline V gene are MNHEY and SVGAGI. V trimming: 8 bases; J trimming: 1 base; junction bases outside the gene matches: 7. The CDR3 has 15 amino acids. The CDR3 region has the DNA TGTGCCAGCTGGGACGGACAGGGCAGCAATCAGCCCCAGCATTTT. It yields the protein CASWDGQGSNQPQHF.

The CDR3 loop is CASSERQSNSPLHF. The CDR3 nucleotides are TGCGCCAGCAGTGAAAGACAGAGCAATTCACCCCTCCACTTT. The rearrangement uses TRBV10-1 and TRBJ1-6; the D gene is possibly TRBD1 (5 bases). The CDR3 has 14 amino acids. Germline CDR1 reads WNHNN; CDR2 reads SYGVQD (reference sequence). Trimming took off 3 bases at V and 7 bases at J, with 10 bases between the two ends.

The chain employs TRBV6-6 and TRBJ2-1; the D gene is possibly TRBD2 (5 bases). Between the trimmed V and J ends, which lost 2 bases and 10 bases, there was a span of 12 bases. This CDR3 is 13 amino acids long. The germline V gene has CDR1 MNHNY and CDR2 SVGAGI (reference sequence). CDR3 loop: CASSYGEYWEQFF. CDR3 in DNA: TGTGCCAGCAGTTACGGGGAGTACTGGGAGCAGTTCTTC.

The CDR3 DNA is TGTGCCAGCAGTTTACAGGGGGCGTTAACCCAGTACTTC. This translates into CASSLQGALTQYF. The chain combines TRBV28 with TRBJ2-5, with 8 bases fitting TRBD1. CDR1 MDHEN and CDR2 SYDVKM come from the germline V gene. The junction had 4 bases not matched to a gene; V was cut back by 2 bases and J by 8 bases. CDR3 length equals 13 residues.

V usage is TRBV30 and J usage is TRBJ2-5; 8 bases map to TRBD2. V was pared by 4 bases and J by 5 bases, with 6 bases of the junction left unmatched. CDR3 length equals 13 residues. In germline, CDR1 is GTSNPN, CDR2 SVGIG (reference sequence). CDR3 amino acids: CAWTREVPETQYF. DNA for the CDR3: TGTGCCTGGACGCGGGAGGTTCCGGAGACCCAGTACTTC. Complete variable domain (other parts from reference TRBV30 and TRBJ2-5): SQTIHQWPATLVQPVGSPLSLECTVEGTSNPNLYWYRQAAGRGLQLLFYSVGIGQISSEVPQNLSASRPQDRQFILSSKKLLLSDSGFYLCAWTREVPETQYFGPGTRLLVL.

The chain recombines TRBV19 with TRBJ2-7; a weak D match, TRBD1 (5 bases). Per the germline V gene, CDR1 is LNHDA and CDR2 is SQIVND (reference sequence). The CDR3 has 14 amino acids. Trimming left V 3 bases short and J 2 bases short, with 11 bases between. CDR3 protein: CASSMGPWAYEQYF. In DNA, the CDR3 is TGTGCCAGTAGTATGGGGCCTTGGGCCTACGAGCAGTACTTC.